This entry features one T cell receptor (beta chain) sequence. Its antigen is currently unknown. The CDR3 extends over 15 amino acids. From germline, CDR1 is SNHLY and CDR2 FYNNEI. V trimming: 5 bases; J trimming: 4 bases; junction bases outside the gene matches: 4. The PCR contained 60 Vbeta and 13 Jbeta primers. The assay was immunoSEQ multiplex PCR, and TCRdb's table has in-frame clones only and misses some. The ten most abundant clones cover approximately 15% of a sample with tens of thousands of clones. These data come from a study of cytomegalovirus exposure and HLA in healthy donors. Study-wide context: Earlier work reported 117 million unique TCR beta sequences from about 170 million T cells.

Study results and caveats: Highest at DRB1 and lowest at HLA-C, TCR association rates differed among HLA loci in a later analysis. Reports credit the classifier with highly specific, highly sensitive diagnosis of cytomegalovirus status. TCR beta V- and J-gene trimming was later associated with a missense DCLRE1C variant.

The chain recombines TRBV2 with TRBJ2-1; 11 bases agree with TRBD2. The material sequenced was PBMCs. The receptor comes from a man aged 50 or older in good health and CMV-seropositive. The CDR3 sequence is CASSIGTSGYNEQFF. CDR3 sequence (DNA): TGTGCCAGCAGTATAGGGACTAGCGGATACAATGAGCAGTTCTTC.